This T cell receptor beta chain is drawn from a study of T cells in Graves' hyperthyroidism and ophthalmopathy. Study in general: Peripheral blood draws took place at initial diagnosis, ahead of any treatment. Findings and caveats of the study: Most thyroid clonotypes expanded above 0.001 were also detected in blood. Ophthalmopathy and stable hyperthyroidism were separated by a 13 V-J model.

Amplification of TCR beta CDR3 regions was performed using RNA transcripts as template. The TCR CDR3 was amplified in a first-round RT-PCR using the HTBI primer set. TCRdb re-derived calls from the multiplex PCR reads in MiXCR, one entry per CDR3 protein. Counted here are around 500,000 distinct CDR3 sequences, roughly 23% occurring once; the ten biggest clones make up around 54%. This CDR3 is 16 amino acids long. The germline V gene has CDR1 KGHSH and CDR2 LQKENI. Germline trimming cut 0 bases from V and 11 bases from J; bases unmatched to any gene: 8. Concerning this clonotype itself: The target antigen is unknown.

The TCR comes from a woman aged 70-85 years with Graves' ophthalmopathy. Material: blood. This chain joins TRBV18 and TRBJ2-1; TRBD2 matches 12 bases. CDR3 sequence (DNA): TGTGCCAGCTCACCACCGATGACTAGCGGGAGTGGGAAGCAGTTCTTC. Translating it yields CASSPPMTSGSGKQFF.